These T cell receptor beta chains were read from a single sample in a study of beta chain features in type 1 diabetes. Profiling relied on immunoSEQ multiplex PCR, and the TCRdb table lists in-frame clones only, not all of them. The table includes approximately 140,000 clones, approximately 9.8% detected once. Input material: central memory CD4+ T cells from blood. The receptors here all came from a woman aged 40 to 49 in good health. CDR3s include the opening cysteine and the closing phenylalanine or tryptophan. The D gene is left open where the match is weak. The listing skips clone size in some rows; elsewhere it reads once, few, many or a size class.

CDR3: CASSHTDTQYF
DNA: TGTGCCAGCAGTCATACAGATACGCAGTATTTT
size: .
J: TRBJ2-3
V: TRBV6-6
D: .

CDR3: CAISVGGDVNQPQHF
DNA: TGTGCCATCAGTGTTGGGGGGGACGTAAATCAGCCCCAGCATTTT
size: .
J: TRBJ1-5
V: TRBV10-3
D: .

CDR3: CASSKEGLSTDTQYF
DNA: TGTGCCTCATCCAAGGAGGGCCTTAGCACAGATACGCAGTATTTT
size: .
J: TRBJ2-3
V: TRBV7-9
D: .

CDR3: CASGSGSYNSPLHF
DNA: TGTGCCAGCGGTTCAGGTTCCTATAATTCACCCCTCCACTTT
size: few
J: TRBJ1-6
V: TRBV25-1
D: .

CDR3: CASSHESRTRIAPGHNEQFF
DNA: TGTGCCAGCAGCCATGAATCGCGGACTAGAATCGCCCCGGGGCACAATGAGCAGTTCTTC
size: few
J: TRBJ2-1
V: TRBV7-8
D: TRBD2

CDR3: CASSLWQGNSPLHF
DNA: TGTGCCAGCAGCTTATGGCAGGGAAATTCACCCCTCCACTTT
size: .
J: TRBJ1-6
V: TRBV7-8
D: .

CDR3: CASSVDSSGNTIYF
DNA: TGTGCCAGCAGCGTCGACTCTTCTGGAAACACCATATATTTT
size: few
J: TRBJ1-3
V: TRBV7-2
D: .

CDR3: CASSPRDTDQPQHF
DNA: TGTGCCAGCAGCCCCCGGGACACCGATCAGCCCCAGCATTTT
size: many
J: TRBJ1-5
V: TRBV4-2
D: .

CDR3: CASSPGGSVQPQHF
DNA: TGCGCCAGCAGCCCAGGGGGCTCTGTCCAGCCCCAGCATTTT
size: few
J: TRBJ1-5
V: TRBV5-1
D: TRBD1

CDR3: CASSMDRAYTEAFF
DNA: TGCGCCAGCAGCATGGACAGGGCATACACTGAAGCTTTCTTT
size: .
J: TRBJ1-1
V: TRBV5-1
D: TRBD1

CDR3: CASRLGTGNSNQPQHF
DNA: TGTGCCAGCCGCTTAGGGACAGGGAATAGCAATCAGCCCCAGCATTTT
size: .
J: TRBJ1-5
V: TRBV19
D: TRBD1

CDR3: CASSLGQQPPYEQYF
DNA: TGCGCCAGCAGCTTAGGACAGCAGCCCCCTTACGAGCAGTACTTC
size: .
J: TRBJ2-7
V: TRBV5-1
D: .

CDR3: CASSNRGYEQYF
DNA: TGTGCCAGCAGTAACCGGGGCTACGAGCAGTACTTC
size: .
J: TRBJ2-7
V: TRBV6-6
D: .

CDR3: CASSLESPTLKDTQYF
DNA: TGTGCCAGTAGTCTGGAGTCTCCTACACTTAAAGATACGCAGTATTTT
size: many
J: TRBJ2-3
V: TRBV19
D: .

CDR3: CASSLGGLASYNEQFF
DNA: TGTGCCAGCAGCTTAGGTGGTCTAGCGTCTTACAATGAGCAGTTCTTC
size: .
J: TRBJ2-1
V: TRBV11-3
D: .

CDR3: CASSSGVGQPQHF
DNA: TGTGCCAGTAGTTCGGGGGTTGGACAGCCCCAGCATTTT
size: .
J: TRBJ1-5
V: TRBV19
D: .

CDR3: CASSVAGGGYEQYF
DNA: TGTGCCAGCAGCGTAGCAGGGGGAGGCTACGAGCAGTACTTC
size: few
J: TRBJ2-7
V: TRBV9
D: .

CDR3: CASSLSRGGNTDTQYF
DNA: TGTGCCAGCAGCTTGTCCCGGGGGGGCAACACAGATACGCAGTATTTT
size: few
J: TRBJ2-3
V: TRBV5-4
D: TRBD2

CDR3: CASSETSGAGDTQYF
DNA: TGTGCCAGCAGCGAGACTAGCGGGGCCGGAGATACGCAGTATTTT
size: .
J: TRBJ2-3
V: TRBV25-1
D: TRBD2

CDR3: CASSVSQMNTEAFF
DNA: TGTGCCAGCAGTGTGTCACAAATGAACACTGAAGCTTTCTTT
size: many
J: TRBJ1-1
V: TRBV27
D: .

CDR3: CAISESRGTGEGQFF
DNA: TGTGCCATCAGTGAGTCGCGGGGGACAGGCGAGGGGCAGTTCTTC
size: few
J: TRBJ2-1
V: TRBV10-3
D: .

CDR3: CASSEGIAGEQYF
DNA: TGTGCCAGCAGTGAAGGGATAGCGGGGGAGCAGTACTTC
size: .
J: TRBJ2-7
V: TRBV25-1
D: TRBD2

CDR3: CASGGTAMNTEAFF
DNA: TGTGCCAGCGGGGGGACAGCCATGAACACTGAAGCTTTCTTT
size: .
J: TRBJ1-1
V: TRBV2
D: TRBD1

CDR3: CASSQVGVTNYGYTF
DNA: TGCGCCAGCAGCCAAGTAGGAGTTACTAACTATGGCTACACCTTC
size: .
J: TRBJ1-2
V: TRBV4-3
D: .

CDR3: CASSPPSFSEAFF
DNA: TGTGCCAGCAGCCCCCCGAGCTTTAGTGAAGCTTTCTTT
size: few
J: TRBJ1-1
V: TRBV9
D: .

CDR3: CASSLVWGEGNTIYF
DNA: TGTGCCAGCAGCTTAGTTTGGGGCGAAGGAAACACCATATATTTT
size: few
J: TRBJ1-3
V: TRBV7-9
D: .

CDR3: CASSATYEQYF
DNA: TGTGCCAGCAGCGCTACCTACGAGCAGTACTTC
size: many
J: TRBJ2-7
V: TRBV28
D: .

CDR3: CASSQRGTGGGETQYF
DNA: TGTGCCAGCAGCCAGCGTGGGACAGGGGGTGGTGAGACCCAGTACTTC
size: .
J: TRBJ2-5
V: TRBV14
D: TRBD1

CDR3: CASSDPGQGLGTQYF
DNA: TGTGCCAGCAGCGATCCGGGACAGGGGCTGGGGACCCAGTACTTC
size: few
J: TRBJ2-5
V: TRBV25-1
D: TRBD1

CDR3: CASSLIRATEAFF
DNA: TGTGCCAGCAGCTTGATACGAGCCACTGAAGCTTTCTTT
size: many
J: TRBJ1-1
V: TRBV13
D: .